Listed below are T cell receptor beta chains from one sample, sequenced in a study of blood T cell repertoires in COVID-19. Some clones are missing from TCRdb's copy, which holds only in-frame ones; the method was immunoSEQ multiplex PCR. The repertoire has just over 95,000 clones, approximately 90% of them found once; the top ten carry 4.5% to 5.5%. The sequencing sample was made of peripheral blood. These receptors all stem from a man aged 50-60 years with acute or convalescent COVID-19. Each CDR3 is given with its conserved first and last residue. The D gene is left open where the match is weak.

d_gene	j_gene	v_gene	CDR3nt	CDR3aa
TRBD2	TRBJ2-5	TRBV18	TGTGCCAGCTCTCCGGGAGGAGGGGAGACCCAGTACTTC	CASSPGGGETQYF
-	TRBJ1-3	TRBV3-1/TRBV3-2	TGTGCCAGCAGCCTCACCCAGGGGATATCTGGAAACACCATATATTTT	CASSLTQGISGNTIYF
-	TRBJ2-3	TRBV29-1	TGCAGCGTGCGTCGTTCTGGCACAGATACGCAGTATTTT	CSVRRSGTDTQYF
TRBD2	TRBJ2-2	TRBV7-9	TGTGCCAGCAGCCCGACCCCCCTAGCGGGAGCCACCGGGGAGCTGTTTTTT	CASSPTPLAGATGELFF
TRBD1	TRBJ1-1	TRBV5-1	TGCGCCACCGGACGAGGACAGGGGAACACTGAAGCTTTCTTT	CATGRGQGNTEAFF
-	TRBJ2-1	TRBV6-5	TGTGCCACGCAGGCGGAGGGCTCCTACAATGAGCAGTTCTTC	CATQAEGSYNEQFF
-	TRBJ1-2	TRBV7-8	TGTGCCAGCAGCTTAAGGAGGGGCCTCGGGCAGATAATTAACTATGGCTACACCTTC	CASSLRRGLGQIINYGYTF
-	TRBJ1-5	TRBV5-6	TGTGCCAGCAGCTTGATCATGGACACGGATCAGCCCCAGCATTTT	CASSLIMDTDQPQHF
-	TRBJ1-6	TRBV11-2	TGTGCCAGCAGCTCAAATTCACCCCTCCACTTT	CASSSNSPLHF
TRBD1	TRBJ2-1	TRBV20-1	TGCAGTGCCGACAGGGGTAATGAGCAGTTCTTC	CSADRGNEQFF
TRBD1	TRBJ1-6	TRBV18	TGTGCCAGCTCACCTGGACAGGGGGAATATTCACCCCTCCACTTT	CASSPGQGEYSPLHF
TRBD1	TRBJ1-5	TRBV18	TGTGCCAGCTCAGGGGCGACGACAGGGAATCAGCCCCAGCATTTT	CASSGATTGNQPQHF
TRBD1	TRBJ1-4	TRBV7-9	TGTGCCAGCAGCCGAGGACAGGGCAATGAAAAACTGTTTTTT	CASSRGQGNEKLFF
-	TRBJ2-7	TRBV7-9	TGTGCCAGCAGCTTAGCACTGCCCGAGCAGTACTTC	CASSLALPEQYF
-	TRBJ2-6	TRBV9	TGTGCCAGCAGCCTGAGTACTGGGGCCAACGTCCTGACTTTC	CASSLSTGANVLTF
-	TRBJ1-4	TRBV19	TGTGCCAGTAGTATGGCAGCAACTAATGAAAAACTGTTTTTT	CASSMAATNEKLFF
TRBD1	TRBJ1-3	TRBV9	TGTGCCAGCAGAAAGGGGGCGGCCTCTGGAAACACCATATATTTT	CASRKGAASGNTIYF
TRBD2	TRBJ2-1	TRBV29-1	TGCAGCGTTGTCGCGGGAGGCTGGCATGAGCAGTTCTTC	CSVVAGGWHEQFF
TRBD2	TRBJ2-3	TRBV9	TGTGCCAGCAGCCACGGGACTAGCGGGCAATCTAGCACAGATACGCAGTATTTT	CASSHGTSGQSSTDTQYF
-	TRBJ1-1	TRBV2	TGTGCCAGCAACCGGAGGTGGACTGAAGCTTTCTTT	CASNRRWTEAFF
TRBD2	TRBJ2-7	TRBV5-1	TGCGCCAGCAGCAGGACTAGGGAAGCCTACGAGCAGTACTTC	CASSRTREAYEQYF
TRBD1	TRBJ1-1	TRBV6-5	TGTGCCAGCAGCCGAGTCACTCGACAGGGATCGGTAGCTTTCTTT	CASSRVTRQGSVAFF
TRBD2	TRBJ2-2	TRBV15	TGTGCCGCCCGGACAGCAGCGGGAGACACCGGGGAGCTGTTTTTT	CAARTAAGDTGELFF
TRBD2	TRBJ2-1	TRBV24-1	TGTGCCACCAGTGGTTCCGGACTAGCGGGAATCTCCTACAATGAGCAGTTCTTC	CATSGSGLAGISYNEQFF
-	TRBJ1-4	TRBV2	TGTGCCAGCAGTAGCCGGGAATCAACTAATGAAAAACTGTTTTTT	CASSSRESTNEKLFF
TRBD1	TRBJ2-2	TRBV6-6	TGTGCCAGCAGTCGAGGACAGGGGAATATCCCCGGGGAGCTGTTTTTT	CASSRGQGNIPGELFF